This paragraph covers one T cell receptor beta chain sequence. This record belongs to a study of cytotoxic CD8 clonotypes in ibrutinib-treated CLL. Repertoires were generated with immunoSEQ multiplex PCR, while TCRdb's copy carries only in-frame clones and drops some. The table lists under 150,000 clones, 80% of them singletons. Germline V gives CDR1 SGHTA, CDR2 FQGNSA. The CDR3 is made up of 12 amino acids. V lost 5 bases to trimming and J lost 7 bases, with 11 bases between them. The chain couples TRBV7-2 to TRBJ1-2; D perhaps matches TRBD1 (6 bases). The sequence was collected from a human donor with chronic lymphocytic leukemia. The sample was PBMCs, taken after 36 months of ibrutinib treatment. In DNA form, the CDR3 reads TGTGCCAGCAGCGGCAGGGGAGGTGGCTACACCTTC. This translates into CASSGRGGGYTF. Combining the CDR3 with reference TRBV7-2 and TRBJ1-2 gives the whole variable domain GAGVSQSPSNKVTEKGKDVELRCDPISGHTALYWYRQSLGQGLEFLIYFQGNSAPDKSGLPSDRFSAERTGGSVSTLTIQRTQQEDSAVYLCASSGRGGGYTFGSGTRLTVV.